This is a list of T cell receptor beta chains from one sample in a study of shared clonotypes between healthy human individuals. Using immunoSEQ multiplex PCR, the repertoire was profiled, and TCRdb retains in-frame clones only, with some absent. The table shows hundreds of thousands of clones, with about 96% occurring only once. The sample comprised naive CD8+ T cells sorted from blood. These receptors all come from a woman in her 30s in good health. Each CDR3 is given with its conserved first and last residue. Each record gives: CDR3 DNA, CDR3 protein, J gene, V gene, D gene. D genes are given only for firm matches.

TGCAGTGCTAGAGTGGGAAACACCATATATTTT | CSARVGNTIYF | TRBJ1-3 | TRBV20-1 | -
TGTGCCGCTAAGGCCTCGGGACCGATAATGGGGAAGAACACCGGGGAGCTGTTTTTT | CAAKASGPIMGKNTGELFF | TRBJ2-2 | TRBV19 | -
TGCGCCAGCAGCCAAGCTCTCCCCGGCCAGGGTGTCTACGAGCAGTACTTC | CASSQALPGQGVYEQYF | TRBJ2-7 | TRBV4-1 | -
TGTGCCAGCAGCGTTTCGATGGCGGGAGTCCACAATGAGCAGTTCTTC | CASSVSMAGVHNEQFF | TRBJ2-1 | TRBV9 | TRBD2
TGTGCCAGTAGAAACAGACAGGGGGTAGCTATGAACACTGAAGCTTTCTTT | CASRNRQGVAMNTEAFF | TRBJ1-1 | TRBV19 | TRBD1
TGTGCCAGTAGTATCCCCCGGGACAGGGGGCTGAAGAATGAAAAACTGTTTTTT | CASSIPRDRGLKNEKLFF | TRBJ1-4 | TRBV19 | TRBD1
TGTGCCTGGAGTACCGGGACAGGGAGGACTGAAGCTTTCTTT | CAWSTGTGRTEAFF | TRBJ1-1 | TRBV30 | TRBD1
TGTGCCAGCAGCTCTGGGACGGAGGCCTCTTATGGCTACACCTTC | CASSSGTEASYGYTF | TRBJ1-2 | TRBV11-2 | -
TGTGCCAGAGGAATCTCGGCACACCGCTCCCCGGCTAGCGGGTACGAGCAGTACTTC | CARGISAHRSPASGYEQYF | TRBJ2-7 | TRBV2 | TRBD2
TGTGCCAGCAGTATTCGAGAGGGAGGCACTGAAGCTTTCTTT | CASSIREGGTEAFF | TRBJ1-1 | TRBV6-1 | -
TGTGCCAGCAGCCCCACCCCCGGGTCAGATACGCAGTATTTT | CASSPTPGSDTQYF | TRBJ2-3 | TRBV11-2 | -